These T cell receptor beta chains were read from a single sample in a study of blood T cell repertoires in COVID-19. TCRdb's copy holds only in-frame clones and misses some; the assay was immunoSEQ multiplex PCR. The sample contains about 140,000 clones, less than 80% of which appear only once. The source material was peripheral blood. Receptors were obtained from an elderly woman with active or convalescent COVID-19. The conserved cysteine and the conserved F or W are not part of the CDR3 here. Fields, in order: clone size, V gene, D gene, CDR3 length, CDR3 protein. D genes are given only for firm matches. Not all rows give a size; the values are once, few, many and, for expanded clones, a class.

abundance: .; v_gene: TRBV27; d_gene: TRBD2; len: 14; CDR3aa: ASSFRGGGLIETQY
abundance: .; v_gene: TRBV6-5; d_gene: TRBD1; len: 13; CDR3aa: ASSLKQGAADTQY
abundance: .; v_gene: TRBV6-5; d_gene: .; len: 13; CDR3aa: ASSWGRTAQETQY
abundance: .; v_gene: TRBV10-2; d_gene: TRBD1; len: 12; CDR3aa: ASTMTGGSSPLH
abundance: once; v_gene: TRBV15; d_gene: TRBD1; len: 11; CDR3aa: ATNRDRVNEQF
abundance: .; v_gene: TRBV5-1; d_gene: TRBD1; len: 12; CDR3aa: ASSAGQGNSPLH
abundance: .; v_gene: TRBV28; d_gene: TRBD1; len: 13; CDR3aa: ASNQRQGGNTEAF
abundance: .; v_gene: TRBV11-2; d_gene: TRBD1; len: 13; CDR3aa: VSHLTGFDYTEAF
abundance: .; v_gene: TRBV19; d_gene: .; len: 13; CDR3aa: ASSIGLPRTDTQY
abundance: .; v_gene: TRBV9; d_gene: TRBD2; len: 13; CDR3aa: ASSEGLAGQETQY
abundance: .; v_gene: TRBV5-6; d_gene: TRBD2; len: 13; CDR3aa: ASSTRTSGGATQY
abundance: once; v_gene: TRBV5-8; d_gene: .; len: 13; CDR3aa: ASSLGGQWGQPQH
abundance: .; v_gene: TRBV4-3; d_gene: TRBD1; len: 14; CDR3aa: ASSQGTGDSGNTIY
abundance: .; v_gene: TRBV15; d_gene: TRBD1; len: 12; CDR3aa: AIAPRTGANIQY
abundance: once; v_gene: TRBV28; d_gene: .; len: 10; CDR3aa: ASSARNYGYT
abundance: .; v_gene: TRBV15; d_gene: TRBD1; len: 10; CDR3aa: ATSGRDREAF
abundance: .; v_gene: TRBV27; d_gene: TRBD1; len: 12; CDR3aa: ASSRDRGNYGYT
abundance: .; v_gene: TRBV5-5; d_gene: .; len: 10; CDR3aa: ASSWTEYTQY
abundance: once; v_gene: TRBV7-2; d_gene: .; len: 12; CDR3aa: ASTPGGRGNEQF
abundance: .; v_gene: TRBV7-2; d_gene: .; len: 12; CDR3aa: ASSYGRVNEELF
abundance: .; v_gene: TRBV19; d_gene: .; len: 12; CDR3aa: ASSPDSWNSPLH
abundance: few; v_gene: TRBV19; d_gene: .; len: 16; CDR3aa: ASSIDRPRAPSNQPQH